The T cell receptor beta chain under discussion was sequenced for a study of blood T cell repertoires in COVID-19. About the research overall: There were acute and convalescent COVID-19 samples, and they came from the United States, Italy and Spain. PBMCs, B-cell-depleted T cells, or T cells provided the cDNA or gDNA that made up the material.

Authors' processing steps: Amplifying reference gene primers gave estimates of nucleated cell counts. Measured with immunoSEQ multiplex PCR; TCRdb has only the in-frame clones, and not every one. V and J calls and clone size are those listed in that table; D and trimming were worked out from the DNA. The sample lists more than 110,000 clones, approximately 87% occurring once. The length of the CDR3 is 13 residues. From germline, CDR1 is MDHEN and CDR2 SYDVKM. With 8 bases removed from V and 4 bases from J, the gap between germline ends came to 14 bases. Sequencing was done on a sample of peripheral blood. The clonotype comes from a woman aged 40 to 50 with acute or convalescent COVID-19. The V call is TRBV28, the J call TRBJ1-1; D unclear. The CDR3 region is CASASQEGTEAFF. As DNA, the CDR3 is TGTGCCAGCGCGTCTCAGGAGGGCACTGAAGCTTTCTTT.